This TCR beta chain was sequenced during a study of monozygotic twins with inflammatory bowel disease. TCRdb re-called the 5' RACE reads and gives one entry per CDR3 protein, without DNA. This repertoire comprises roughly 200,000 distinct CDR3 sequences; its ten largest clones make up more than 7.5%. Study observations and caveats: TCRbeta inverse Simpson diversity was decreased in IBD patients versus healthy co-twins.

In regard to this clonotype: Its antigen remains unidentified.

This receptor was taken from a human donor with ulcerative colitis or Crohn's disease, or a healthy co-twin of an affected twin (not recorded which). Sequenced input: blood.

The CDR3 reads CASSDNTEAFF. The chain combines TRBV10-2 with TRBJ1-1. CDR1 and CDR2 from the germline V gene are WSHSY and SAAADI. CDR3 length equals 11 residues.